This T cell receptor beta chain emerged from a study of tumor and adjacent non-tumor tissue in lung cancer. Across the study: Histology: 12 adenocarcinoma, a couple of squamous cell carcinoma, 1 small cell lung cancer.

RNA was extracted from bulk tissue without any cell sorting. This CDR3 has 15 residues. V gave up 0 bases and J gave up 4 bases, with 13 bases separating them. Germline loops: CDR1 DFQATT, CDR2 SNEGSKA (reference sequence). Regarding this clonotype: Just one base apart from a much larger clone, this may be a read error.

The library came from three nested PCR rounds adapted from ARM-PCR protocols. TCRdb fed the multiplex PCR reads into MiXCR, producing one record per CDR3 protein. The sample has around 200,000 distinct CDR3 sequences, less than 80% seen once. The chain has TRBV20-1 and TRBJ2-1; a weak D match, TRBD2 (6 bases). The receptor was derived from a man aged 55 to 70 with non-small cell lung cancer. Sequencing was performed on lung tumor tissue. The CDR3 DNA follows: TGCAGTGCTAGAGATCCAACTAGCCCTTACAATGAGCAGTTCTTC. Translated: CSARDPTSPYNEQFF.